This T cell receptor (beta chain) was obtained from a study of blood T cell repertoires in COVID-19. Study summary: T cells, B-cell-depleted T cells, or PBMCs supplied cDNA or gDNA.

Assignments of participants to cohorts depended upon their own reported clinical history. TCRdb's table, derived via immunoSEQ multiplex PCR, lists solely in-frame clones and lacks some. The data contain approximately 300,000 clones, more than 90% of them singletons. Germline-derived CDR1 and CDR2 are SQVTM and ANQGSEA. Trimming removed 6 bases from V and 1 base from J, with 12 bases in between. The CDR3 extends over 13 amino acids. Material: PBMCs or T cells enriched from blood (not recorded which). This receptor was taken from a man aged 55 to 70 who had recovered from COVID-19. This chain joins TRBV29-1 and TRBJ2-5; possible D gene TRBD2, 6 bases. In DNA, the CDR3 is TGCAGCGTAGCCCGGGACTCCCAAGAGACCCAGTACTTC. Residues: CSVARDSQETQYF.